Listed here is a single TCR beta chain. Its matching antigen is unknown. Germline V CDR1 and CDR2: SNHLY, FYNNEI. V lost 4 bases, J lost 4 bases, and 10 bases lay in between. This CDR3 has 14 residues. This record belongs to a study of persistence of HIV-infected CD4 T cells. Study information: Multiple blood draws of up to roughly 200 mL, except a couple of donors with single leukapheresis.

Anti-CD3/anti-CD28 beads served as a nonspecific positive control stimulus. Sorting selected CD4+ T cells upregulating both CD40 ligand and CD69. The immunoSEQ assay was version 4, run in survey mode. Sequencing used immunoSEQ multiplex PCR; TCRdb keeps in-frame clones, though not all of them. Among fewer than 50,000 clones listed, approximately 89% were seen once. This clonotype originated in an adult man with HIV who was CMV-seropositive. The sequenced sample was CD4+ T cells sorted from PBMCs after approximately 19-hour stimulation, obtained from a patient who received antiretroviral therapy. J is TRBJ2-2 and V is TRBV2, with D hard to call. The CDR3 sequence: CASSGIRITGELFF. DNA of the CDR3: TGTGCCAGCAGTGGGATCCGGATCACCGGGGAGCTGTTTTTT.